The 27 T cell receptor beta chains presented below share a single source sample, sequenced in a study of shared clonotypes between healthy human individuals. Terminally differentiated effector memory CD45RA+ cells were left out of the naive CD8 fraction, which was CD45RO-negative and positively selected for CCR7. Clones were sequenced by immunoSEQ multiplex PCR, and TCRdb holds only the in-frame ones, with some missing. The sample consists of about 2.2 million clones, approximately 94% of them appearing once. Sequenced: naive CD8+ T cells from PBMCs. The source is a man aged 18 to 29 in good health. Some clones in this sample may be carry-over from other donors' samples.

The rearrangement links TRBV7-9 to TRBJ2-5; no definite D call. V lost 5 bases and J lost 1, with 14 bases in between. Per the germline V gene, CDR1 is SEHNR and CDR2 is FQNEAQ (reference sequence). The CDR3 loop spans 15 amino acids. The CDR3: CASSPLNYAQETQYF. CDR3 DNA sequence: TGTGCCAGCAGCCCGCTGAACTACGCCCAAGAGACCCAGTACTTC.

The chain combines TRBV7-2 with TRBJ2-7; 9 positions match TRBD1. The germline V gene has CDR1 SGHTA and CDR2 FQGNSA. The J segment lost 5 bases and the V segment lost 1 base, leaving 15 bases of the junction unmatched. CDR3 length equals 18 residues. CDR3 amino acids: CASSLVLSRDRVGDEQYF. CDR3 DNA sequence: TGTGCCAGCAGCTTAGTTCTATCCAGGGACAGGGTGGGAGACGAGCAGTACTTC.

This chain connects TRBV18 to TRBJ2-1; TRBD2 matches 9 bases. This CDR3 contains 16 residues. The V and J ends lost 4 bases and 1 base, in that order; junction bases with no gene match: 5. The germline V gene has CDR1 KGHSH and CDR2 LQKENI. The CDR3 reads CASSLTSGASYNEQFF. The DNA of the CDR3 is TGTGCCAGCTCACTGACTAGCGGAGCATCCTACAATGAGCAGTTCTTC.

For the CDR3, the DNA is TGTGCCAGCTCACCCTTGGACAGGGGAAACTACGAGCAGTACTTC. Protein: CASSPLDRGNYEQYF. This chain joins TRBV18 and TRBJ2-7, with 9 bases aligning to TRBD1. The CDR3 is 15 amino acids. With 3 bases clipped from V and 3 bases from J, the junction kept 6 bases outside the gene matches. Germline V gene lookup returns CDR1 KGHSH and CDR2 LQKENI.

This chain links TRBV25-1 with TRBJ1-2; tentatively, D is TRBD1 (5 bases). The CDR3 is 17 residues long. Germline V lookup: CDR1 MGHDK, CDR2 SYGVNS. V was clipped by 4 bases and J by 4 bases, with 22 bases between them. The CDR3 region is CASSGLSGRARGYGYTF. CDR3 nucleotide sequence: TGTGCCAGCAGTGGACTATCGGGACGGGCTCGGGGCTATGGCTACACCTTC.

V usage is TRBV5-6 and J usage is TRBJ2-7, with D tentatively TRBD2 (5 bases). V was cut by 5 bases and J by 0 bases, with 21 bases left in between. The CDR3 runs to 17 residues. Germline-derived CDR1 and CDR2 are SGHDT and YYEEEE. The CDR3 nucleotides read TGTGCCAGCAGGCCAAGTGGGCTAGCCGACGCCTCCTACGAGCAGTACTTC. Translated, it gives CASRPSGLADASYEQYF.

The chain employs TRBV13 and TRBJ2-7, with a weak D call TRBD1 (5 bases). CDR3 length equals 14 residues. Germline V gene lookup returns CDR1 PRHDT and CDR2 FYEKMQ (reference sequence). Deletions cut 4 bases from V and 2 bases from J, with 12 bases between. The CDR3 DNA is TGTGCCAGCAGCTCCAGGACAACGACCTACGAGCAGTACTTC. Translated, it gives CASSSRTTTYEQYF.

The chain links TRBV6-5 to TRBJ2-7; TRBD1 is a possible D gene (5 bases). Germline lookup yields CDR1 MNHEY and CDR2 SVGAGI. This CDR3 is built from 14 residues. V was cut by 2 bases and J by 1 base, with 9 bases left in between. The CDR3 spells CASSYGATSYEQYF. The CDR3 DNA follows: TGTGCCAGCAGTTACGGGGCCACTTCCTACGAGCAGTACTTC.

The sample holds one count of this clone. The chain employs TRBV10-3 and TRBJ2-7, with 7 nucleotides matching TRBD2. The V and J ends lost 1 base and 6 bases, in that order; junction bases with no gene match: 12. The germline V gene has CDR1 ENHRY and CDR2 SYGVKD. The CDR3 is 16 residues long. CDR3 DNA: TGTGCCATCAGTGAGTTAGAGACAGCGGGGCCGGGCGAGCAGTACTTC. The encoded protein is CAISELETAGPGEQYF.

The rearrangement links TRBV7-9 to TRBJ2-1; 7 bases match TRBD1. The V gene's germline CDR1 is SEHNR and CDR2 FQNEAQ (reference sequence). Trimming took 5 bases from V and 12 from J; bases not matched to a gene: 4. The CDR3 covers 11 residues. DNA of the CDR3: TGTGCCAGCAGCCTAGGGGGCTCGCAGTTCTTC. Translation: CASSLGGSQFF.

The chain employs TRBV9 and TRBJ2-2; TRBD1 agrees at 8 bases. Germline V lookup: CDR1 SGDLS, CDR2 YYNGEE. The CDR3 contains 16 residues. Trimming removed 4 bases from V and 0 bases from J; junction bases left unmatched: 5. The CDR3 region is CASSIRTGSNTGELFF. CDR3 nucleotides: TGTGCCAGCAGCATCCGGACAGGGTCGAACACCGGGGAGCTGTTTTTT.

This chain links TRBV28 with TRBJ2-5, with D unresolved. The CDR3 is 14 residues long. In germline, CDR1 is MDHEN, CDR2 SYDVKM. Trimming pared 6 bases from V and 5 bases from J, leaving 16 bases between. Written as DNA, the CDR3 is TGTGCCAGCAGCCGTACTGATCTCGCGGAGACCCAGTACTTC. Encoded protein: CASSRTDLAETQYF.

CDR3 DNA: TGTGCCAGCAGCCCCGATAACTATGGCTACACCTTC. Its protein product is CASSPDNYGYTF. The chain combines TRBV7-2 with TRBJ1-2; D call uncertain. CDR3 length equals 12 residues. Per the germline V gene, CDR1 is SGHTA and CDR2 is FQGNSA. V gave up 5 bases and J gave up 1 base, with 5 bases separating them.

The chain has TRBV9 and TRBJ2-3; the match to TRBD2 covers 9 bases. CDR3 length equals 17 residues. Trimming took 0 bases from V and 1 from J; bases not matched to a gene: 6. Looked up from germline, CDR1 is SGDLS and CDR2 is YYNGEE. The CDR3 DNA sequence: TGTGCCAGCAGCGTAGGAGGCCAGCGGGAGGGCACAGATACGCAGTATTTT. This codes for CASSVGGQREGTDTQYF.

As regards this clone: The same CDR3 can be traced to other DNA sequences in this sample. The rearrangement joins TRBV27 to TRBJ2-2; D uncertain. The V end lost 5 bases, the J end lost 1 base, and 5 bases lay between the germline ends. Per the germline V gene, CDR1 is MNHEY and CDR2 is SMNVEV (reference sequence). The CDR3 has 13 residues. CDR3 sequence reads: CASSLRNTGELFF. DNA for the CDR3: TGTGCCAGCAGTCTCAGGAACACCGGGGAGCTGTTTTTT.

The genes are TRBV29-1 and TRBJ2-7, with 8 bases matching TRBD2. CDR1 is SQVTM, CDR2 ANQGSEA, per germline. This CDR3 comprises 17 residues. V lost 6 bases, J lost 2 bases, and 18 bases stayed unmatched. The CDR3 sequence is CSVAMGRVAGGPYEQYF. The CDR3 region has the DNA TGCAGCGTCGCCATGGGAAGGGTGGCGGGAGGTCCCTACGAGCAGTACTTC.

The chain has TRBV15 and TRBJ1-5; no clear D. V was shortened by 3 bases and J by 6 bases, with 9 bases between the two germline ends. The CDR3 runs to 13 residues. The V gene's germline CDR1 is LNHNV and CDR2 YYDKDF (reference sequence). The CDR3 sequence: CATSSEVRQPQHF. DNA for the CDR3: TGTGCCACCAGCAGCGAGGTACGTCAGCCCCAGCATTTT.

V and J are TRBV2 and TRBJ2-1, with 7 bases fitting TRBD1. The length of the CDR3 is 12 residues. J was trimmed by 7 bases and V by 10 bases; bases with no gene match: 7. Germline loops: CDR1 SNHLY, CDR2 FYNNEI. The CDR3 reads CATETGSNEQFF. In DNA, the CDR3 is TGTGCCACCGAGACAGGGTCAAATGAGCAGTTCTTC.

The chain links TRBV27 to TRBJ2-1; D could derive from TRBD1 or TRBD2 (5 bases each). Germline CDR1 and CDR2: MNHEY and SMNVEV (reference sequence). The CDR3 runs 15 residues. V shed 2 bases and J shed 10 bases, with 18 bases lying between them. CDR3 bases: TGTGCCAGCAGTTTAAGGCGGACTGGACAATACGAGCAGTTCTTC. As protein: CASSLRRTGQYEQFF.

This clone was found once. This chain links TRBV27 with TRBJ2-1; a possible D gene is TRBD1 (5 bases). Trimming took 2 bases from V and 8 from J, leaving 25 bases between them. This CDR3 contains 18 residues. Germline CDR1 and CDR2: MNHEY and SMNVEV (reference sequence). CDR3 in amino acids: CASSLQFTEAKGVYEQFF. CDR3 sequence (DNA): TGTGCCAGCAGTTTACAATTCACTGAGGCTAAAGGGGTGTATGAGCAGTTCTTC.

This clone turned up a few times. V gene TRBV27 combines with J gene TRBJ2-2; D not certain. The CDR3 extends over 14 amino acids. Looked up from germline, CDR1 is MNHEY and CDR2 is SMNVEV (reference sequence). The V and J ends lost 6 bases and 0 bases respectively, with 8 bases between them. CDR3 amino acids: CASSRRTNTGELFF. Here the CDR3 DNA reads TGTGCCAGCAGCAGGAGAACGAACACCGGGGAGCTGTTTTTT.

V is TRBV27 and J is TRBJ2-5, with D possibly TRBD1 on 6 matching bases. CDR1 and CDR2 (germline): MNHEY, SMNVEV (reference sequence). The CDR3 contains 15 residues. V shed 5 bases and J shed 4 bases, with 17 bases lying between them. CDR3 sequence (DNA): TGTGCCAGCAGTGATACGGGACACACAACAGAGACCCAGTACTTC. This encodes CASSDTGHTTETQYF.

The rearrangement links TRBV10-3 to TRBJ2-1; 10 positions match TRBD2. From germline, CDR1 is ENHRY and CDR2 SYGVKD. The trim removed 8 bases at V and 3 bases at J, leaving 1 base unmatched. The CDR3 is 13 amino acids. Written as DNA, the CDR3 is TGTGCCATCGGACTAGCGGACTACAATGAGCAGTTCTTC. Amino acid sequence: CAIGLADYNEQFF.

The gene calls are TRBV19 and TRBJ2-7, with 11 bases identical to TRBD2. Germline trimming cut 3 bases from V and 3 bases from J; bases unmatched to any gene: 4. CDR3 length: 15 amino acids. Looked up from germline, CDR1 is LNHDA and CDR2 is SQIVND (reference sequence). CDR3 residues: CASSIFGTSGYEQYF. Written as DNA, the CDR3 is TGTGCCAGTAGTATTTTCGGGACTAGCGGCTACGAGCAGTACTTC. The full variable domain, in which reference TRBV19 and TRBJ2-7 provide the parts outside the CDR3, is DGGITQSPKYLFRKEGQNVTLSCEQNLNHDAMYWYRQDPGQGLRLIYYSQIVNDFQKGDIAEGYSVSREKKESFPLTVTSAQKNPTAFYLCASSIFGTSGYEQYFGPGTRLTVT.

The chain uses TRBV5-5 and TRBJ1-4; 12 bases line up with TRBD1. J gave up 7 bases and V 4 bases, and 5 bases lay outside the gene matches. This CDR3 is 15 amino acids long. Germline CDR1 SGHKS, CDR2 YYEKEE (reference sequence). CDR3 sequence (DNA): TGTGCCAGCAGCCCGGGACAGGGGGCGGGTGAAAAACTGTTTTTT. Residues: CASSPGQGAGEKLFF.

This chain links TRBV28 with TRBJ2-7; 11 nucleotides line up with TRBD1. The trim removed 8 bases at V and 5 bases at J, leaving 5 bases unmatched. Germline assignment: CDR1 MDHEN and CDR2 SYDVKM. The CDR3 consists of 13 residues. In nucleotides, the CDR3 is TGTGCCAGCCACCGGGACAGGGGGAACGAGCAGTACTTC. Translating it yields CASHRDRGNEQYF.

The CDR3 here is CASRGDFASVDNEQFF. CDR3 in DNA: TGTGCCAGCAGAGGGGACTTCGCTAGCGTAGACAATGAGCAGTTCTTC. The rearrangement uses TRBV28 and TRBJ2-1; tentatively, D is TRBD2 (6 bases). Germline V gives CDR1 MDHEN, CDR2 SYDVKM. The CDR3 covers 16 residues. With 6 bases removed from V and 5 bases from J, the gap between germline ends came to 20 bases.